This TCR beta chain was documented in a study of shared clonotypes between healthy human individuals. Study-wide background: The donor pool was made up of a couple of women and a few men aged 18 to 49.

CD8 cells regarded as naive lacked CD45RO, were positively chosen for CCR7, and omitted terminally differentiated effector memory CD45RA+ cells. General study findings and limits: The small donor group covered limited genetic and exposure diversity.

Several immunoSEQ plates held equal portions of the genomic DNA taken from each subset. In the authors' workflow: From ImmunoSEQ came sequences covering only the junction and carrying no quality scores, so filtering differed. Sequencing used immunoSEQ multiplex PCR; TCRdb keeps in-frame clones, though not all of them. The DNA was the basis for D and trimming; V, J and clone size are from that table. The sample holds almost 700,000 clones, 92% seen once. Concerning this clone: Its antigen is as yet unknown. Sequence at one end of the junction differs from germline and may be a read error.

This receptor was taken from a young man in good health. The sequenced material came from naive CD8+ T cells sorted from blood.

CDR3 amino acids: CASSLAPRSGLGSSEQYF. The DNA for the CDR3 is TGTGCCAGCAGCTTAGCCCCGAGGTCGGGACTAGGGTCCTCCGAGCAGTACTTC. V gene TRBV7-9 combines with J gene TRBJ2-5; the match to TRBD2 covers 8 bases. Gene TRBJ2-7 matches the end of the DNA better, so the J call may be wrong. Germline CDR1 is SEHNR and CDR2 is FQNEAQ (reference sequence). The CDR3 is 18 residues long.